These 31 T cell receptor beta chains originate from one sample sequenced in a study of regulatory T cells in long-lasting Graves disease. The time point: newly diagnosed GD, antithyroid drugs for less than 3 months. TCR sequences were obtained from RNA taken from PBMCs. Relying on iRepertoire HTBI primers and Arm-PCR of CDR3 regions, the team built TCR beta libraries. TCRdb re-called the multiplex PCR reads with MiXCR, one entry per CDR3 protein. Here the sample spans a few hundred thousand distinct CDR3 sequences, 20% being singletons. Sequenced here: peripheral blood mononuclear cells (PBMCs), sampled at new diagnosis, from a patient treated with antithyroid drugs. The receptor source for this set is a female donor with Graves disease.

CDR3 DNA sequence: TGCAGTGCTCGAGCGGGAGACGAGGGAGAGACCCAGTACTTC. As protein: CSARAGDEGETQYF. The chain uses TRBV20-1 and TRBJ2-5, with 8 bases fitting TRBD2. The CDR3 covers 14 residues. Unmatched junction bases numbered 9, after V lost 5 bases and J lost 4 bases. Per germline, CDR1 DFQATT and CDR2 SNEGSKA (reference sequence).

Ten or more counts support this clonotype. CDR3 amino acids: CAWSPGQRVFF. CDR3 nucleotides: TGTGCCTGGAGTCCGGGACAGAGGGTGTTTTTT. The chain carries TRBV30 and TRBJ1-4, with 7 nucleotides matching TRBD1. Trimming removed 2 bases from V and 15 bases from J; junction bases left unmatched: 6. CDR1 and CDR2 from the germline V gene are GTSNPN and SVGIG (reference sequence). CDR3 size: 11 residues.

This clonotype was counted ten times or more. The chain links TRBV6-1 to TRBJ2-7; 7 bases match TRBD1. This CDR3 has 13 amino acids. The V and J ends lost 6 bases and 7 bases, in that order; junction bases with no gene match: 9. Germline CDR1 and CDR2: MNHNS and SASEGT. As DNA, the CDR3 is TGTGCCAGCAGGCTGGACAGGCCTGATGAGCAGTACTTC. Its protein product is CASRLDRPDEQYF.

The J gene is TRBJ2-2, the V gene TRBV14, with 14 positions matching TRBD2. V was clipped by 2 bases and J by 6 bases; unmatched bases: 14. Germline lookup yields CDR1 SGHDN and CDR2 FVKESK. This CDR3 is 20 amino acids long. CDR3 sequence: CASSQKIRGLAGDHSGELFF. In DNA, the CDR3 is TGTGCCAGCAGCCAAAAAATCCGGGGACTAGCGGGGGACCATTCCGGGGAGCTGTTTTTT.

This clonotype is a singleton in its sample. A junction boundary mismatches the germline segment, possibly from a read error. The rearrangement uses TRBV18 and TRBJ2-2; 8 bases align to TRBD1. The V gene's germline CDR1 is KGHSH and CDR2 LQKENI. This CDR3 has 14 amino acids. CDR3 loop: CASSANRGNGELVF. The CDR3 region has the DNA TGTGCCAGCTCAGCGAACAGGGGGAACGGGGAGCTGGTTTTT.

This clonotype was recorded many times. The CDR3 spells CASSLTIDNEQFF. CDR3 DNA sequence: TGTGCCAGCAGCTTAACTATTGACAATGAGCAGTTCTTC. The chain recombines TRBV11-3 with TRBJ2-1; no reliable D call. The CDR3 has 13 residues. V shed 2 bases and J shed 5 bases, with 7 bases lying between them. From germline, CDR1 is SGHNT and CDR2 YENEEA.

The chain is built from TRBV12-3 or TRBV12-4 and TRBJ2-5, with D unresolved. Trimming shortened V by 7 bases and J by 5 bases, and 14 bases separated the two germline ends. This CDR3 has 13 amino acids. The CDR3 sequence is CASNSSSGETQYF. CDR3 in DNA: TGTGCCAGCAATTCTAGTAGTGGGGAGACCCAGTACTTC.

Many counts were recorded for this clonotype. The CDR3 nucleotides are TGTGCCAGCACTGGACTCCAGGGAAGAGTCCCTGAAGCTTTCTTT. It yields the protein CASTGLQGRVPEAFF. This chain links TRBV2 with TRBJ1-1, with D possibly TRBD1 on 5 matching bases. This CDR3 region has 15 residues. Per germline, CDR1 SNHLY and CDR2 FYNNEI. Deletions cut 7 bases from V and 6 bases from J, with 21 bases between.

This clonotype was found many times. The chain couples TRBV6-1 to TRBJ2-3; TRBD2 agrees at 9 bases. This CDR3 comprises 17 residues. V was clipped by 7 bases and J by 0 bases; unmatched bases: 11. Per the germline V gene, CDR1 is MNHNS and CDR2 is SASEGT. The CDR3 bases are TGTGCCAGCACCTCTATTAGCGGGAGAAGTAGCACAGATACGCAGTATTTT. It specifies CASTSISGRSSTDTQYF.

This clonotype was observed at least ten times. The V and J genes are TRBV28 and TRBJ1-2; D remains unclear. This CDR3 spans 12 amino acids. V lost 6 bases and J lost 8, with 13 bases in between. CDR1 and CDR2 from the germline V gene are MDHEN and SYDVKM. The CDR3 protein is CASRIERVGYTF. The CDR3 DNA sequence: TGTGCCAGCAGAATAGAAAGGGTCGGCTACACCTTC.

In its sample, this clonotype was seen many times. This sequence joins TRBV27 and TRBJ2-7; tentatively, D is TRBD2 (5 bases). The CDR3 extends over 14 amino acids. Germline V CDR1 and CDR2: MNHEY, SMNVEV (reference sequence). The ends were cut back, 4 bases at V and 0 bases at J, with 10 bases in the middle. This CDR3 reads CASSSGDSSYEQYF. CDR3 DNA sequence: TGTGCCAGCAGTTCCGGGGATAGCTCCTACGAGCAGTACTTC.

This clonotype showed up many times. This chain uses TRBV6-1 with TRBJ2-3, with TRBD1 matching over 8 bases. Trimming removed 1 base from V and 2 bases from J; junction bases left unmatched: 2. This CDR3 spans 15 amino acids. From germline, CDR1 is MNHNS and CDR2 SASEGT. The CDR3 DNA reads TGTGCCAGCAGTGAAGGGACAGGGACCACAGATACGCAGTATTTT. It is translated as CASSEGTGTTDTQYF.

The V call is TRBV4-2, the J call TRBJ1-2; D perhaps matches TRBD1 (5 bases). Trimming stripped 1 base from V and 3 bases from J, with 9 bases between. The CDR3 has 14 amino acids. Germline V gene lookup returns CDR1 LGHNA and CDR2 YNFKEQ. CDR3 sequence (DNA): TGTGCCAGCAGCCAAGGATCAGGGTACTATGGCTACACCTTC. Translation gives CASSQGSGYYGYTF.

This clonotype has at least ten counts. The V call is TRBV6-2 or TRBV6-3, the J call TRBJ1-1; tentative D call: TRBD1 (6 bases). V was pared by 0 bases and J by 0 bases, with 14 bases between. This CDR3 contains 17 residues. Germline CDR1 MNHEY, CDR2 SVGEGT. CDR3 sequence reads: CASSYSIGQLMNTEAFF. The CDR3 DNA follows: TGTGCCAGCAGTTACTCGATAGGACAGTTAATGAACACTGAAGCTTTCTTT.

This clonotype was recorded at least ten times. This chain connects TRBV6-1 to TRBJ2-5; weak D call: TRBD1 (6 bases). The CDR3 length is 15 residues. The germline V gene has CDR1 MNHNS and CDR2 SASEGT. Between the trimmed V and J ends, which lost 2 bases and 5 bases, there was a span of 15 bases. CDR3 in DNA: TGTGCCAGCAGTGAACGGCCAGGGGTTGGGGAGACCCAGTACTTC. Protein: CASSERPGVGETQYF.

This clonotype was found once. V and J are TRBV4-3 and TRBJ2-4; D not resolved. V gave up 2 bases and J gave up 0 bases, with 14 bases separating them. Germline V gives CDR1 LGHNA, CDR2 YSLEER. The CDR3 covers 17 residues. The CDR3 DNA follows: TGCGCCAGCAGCCAATTCTTGCCAAATATAGCCAAAAACATTCAGTACTTC. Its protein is CASSQFLPNIAKNIQYF.

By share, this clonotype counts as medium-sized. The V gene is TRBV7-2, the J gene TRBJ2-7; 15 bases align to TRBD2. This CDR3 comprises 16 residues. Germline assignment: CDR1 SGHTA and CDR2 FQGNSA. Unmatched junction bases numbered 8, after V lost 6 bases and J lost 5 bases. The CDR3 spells CASRSGTSGRSHEQYF. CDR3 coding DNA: TGTGCCAGCAGATCCGGGACTAGCGGGAGGAGCCACGAGCAGTACTTC.

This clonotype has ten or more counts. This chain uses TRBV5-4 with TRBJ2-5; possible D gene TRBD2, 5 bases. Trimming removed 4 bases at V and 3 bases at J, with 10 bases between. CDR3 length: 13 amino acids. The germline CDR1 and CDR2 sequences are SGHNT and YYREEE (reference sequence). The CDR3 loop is CASSVQREETQYF. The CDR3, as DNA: TGTGCCAGCAGCGTCCAGAGGGAAGAGACCCAGTACTTC.

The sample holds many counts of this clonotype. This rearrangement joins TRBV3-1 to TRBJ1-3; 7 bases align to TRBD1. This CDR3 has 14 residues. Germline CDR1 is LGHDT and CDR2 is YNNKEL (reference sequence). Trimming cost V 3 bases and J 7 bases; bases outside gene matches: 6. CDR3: CASSHVARGNTIYF. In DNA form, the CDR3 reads TGTGCCAGCAGCCACGTCGCCAGGGGGAACACCATATATTTT.

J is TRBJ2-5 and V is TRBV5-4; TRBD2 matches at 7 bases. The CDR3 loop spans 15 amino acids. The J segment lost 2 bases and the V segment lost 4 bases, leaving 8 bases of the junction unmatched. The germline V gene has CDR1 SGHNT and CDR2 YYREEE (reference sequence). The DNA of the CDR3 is TGTGCCAGCAGCCTCTCCCTAGCGGATCAAGAGACCCAGTACTTC. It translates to CASSLSLADQETQYF.

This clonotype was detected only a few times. The CDR3 protein is CASSLYDNQPQHF. CDR3 sequence (DNA): TGTGCCAGCAGCTTATACGACAATCAGCCCCAGCATTTT. The chain recombines TRBV7-2 with TRBJ1-5, with D hard to call. The CDR3 spans 13 residues. Trimming took 2 bases from V and 3 from J, leaving 5 bases between them. The germline V gene encodes CDR1 SGHTA and CDR2 FQGNSA.

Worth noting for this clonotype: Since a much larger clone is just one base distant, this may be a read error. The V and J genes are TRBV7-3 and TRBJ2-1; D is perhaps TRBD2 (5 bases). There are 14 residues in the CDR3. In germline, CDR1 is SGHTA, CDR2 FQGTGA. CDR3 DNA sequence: TGTGCCAGCAGCTTAACACCGGGATCGAATGACCAGTTCTTC. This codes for CASSLTPGSNDQFF.

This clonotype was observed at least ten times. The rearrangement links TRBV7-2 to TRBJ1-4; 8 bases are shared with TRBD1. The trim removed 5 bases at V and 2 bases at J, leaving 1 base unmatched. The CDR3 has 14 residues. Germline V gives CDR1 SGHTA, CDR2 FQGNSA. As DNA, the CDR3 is TGTGCCAGCAGCCGGGACAGGACTAATGAAAAACTGTTTTTT. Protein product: CASSRDRTNEKLFF.

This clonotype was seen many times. DNA for the CDR3: TGTGCCAGCAGCCCTCCCCGAGAGGCCCAGCATTTT. It yields the protein CASSPPREAQHF. V usage is TRBV28 and J usage is TRBJ1-5; D remains ambiguous. CDR1 and CDR2 from the germline V gene are MDHEN and SYDVKM. Trimming took off 6 bases at V and 11 bases at J, with 14 bases between the two ends. The CDR3 length is 12 residues.

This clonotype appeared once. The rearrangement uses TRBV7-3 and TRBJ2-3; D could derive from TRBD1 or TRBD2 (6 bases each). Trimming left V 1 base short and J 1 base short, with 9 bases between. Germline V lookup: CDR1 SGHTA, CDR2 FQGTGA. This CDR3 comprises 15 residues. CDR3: CASSLMGGRTDTQYF. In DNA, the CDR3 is TGTGCCAGCAGCTTAATGGGGGGCCGCACAGATACGCAGTATTTT.

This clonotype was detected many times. CDR3 sequence: CASSGITGGGYTF. CDR3 nucleotides: TGTGCCAGCAGCGGTATCACAGGGGGTGGCTACACCTTC. The chain has TRBV11-2 and TRBJ1-2; TRBD1 aligns across 8 bases. Germline assignment: CDR1 SGHAT and CDR2 FQNNGV. Germline trimming cut 5 bases from V and 7 bases from J; bases unmatched to any gene: 6. The CDR3 consists of 13 residues.

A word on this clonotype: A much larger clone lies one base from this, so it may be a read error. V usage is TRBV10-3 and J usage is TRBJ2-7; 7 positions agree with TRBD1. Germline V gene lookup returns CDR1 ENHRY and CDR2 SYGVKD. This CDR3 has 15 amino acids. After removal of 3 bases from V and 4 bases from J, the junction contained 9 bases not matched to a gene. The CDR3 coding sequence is TGTGCCATCAGTGACTCCGGGACAGAGCGTTACGAGCAGTACTTC. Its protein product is CAISDSGTERYEQYF.

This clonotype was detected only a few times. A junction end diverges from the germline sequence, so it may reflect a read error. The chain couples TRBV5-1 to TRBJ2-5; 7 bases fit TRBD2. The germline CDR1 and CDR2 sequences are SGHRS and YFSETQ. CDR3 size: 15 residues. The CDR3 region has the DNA TGCGCCAGCAGCCCCCTACTAGCGACCCAAGAGACCCGGTACTTC. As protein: CASSPLLATQETRYF.

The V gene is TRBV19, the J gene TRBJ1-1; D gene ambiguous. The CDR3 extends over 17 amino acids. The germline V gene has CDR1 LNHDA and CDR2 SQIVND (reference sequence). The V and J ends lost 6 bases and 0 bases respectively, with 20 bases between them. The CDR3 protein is CASRDPYSGEMNTEAFF. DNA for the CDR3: TGTGCCAGTAGAGACCCCTACTCCGGAGAGATGAACACTGAAGCTTTCTTT.

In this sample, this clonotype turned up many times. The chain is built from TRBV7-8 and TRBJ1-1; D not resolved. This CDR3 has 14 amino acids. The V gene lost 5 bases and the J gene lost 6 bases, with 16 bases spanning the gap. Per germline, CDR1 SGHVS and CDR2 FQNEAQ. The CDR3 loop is CASSEGFRHPEAFF. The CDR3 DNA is TGTGCCAGCAGCGAAGGGTTCCGACACCCTGAAGCTTTCTTT.

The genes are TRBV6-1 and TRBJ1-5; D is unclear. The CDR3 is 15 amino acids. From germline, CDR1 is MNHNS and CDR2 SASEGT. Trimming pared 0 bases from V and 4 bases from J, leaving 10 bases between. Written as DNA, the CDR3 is TGTGCCAGCAGTGAAGCGAAAAGGTGGAATCAGCCCCAGCATTTT. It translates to CASSEAKRWNQPQHF.